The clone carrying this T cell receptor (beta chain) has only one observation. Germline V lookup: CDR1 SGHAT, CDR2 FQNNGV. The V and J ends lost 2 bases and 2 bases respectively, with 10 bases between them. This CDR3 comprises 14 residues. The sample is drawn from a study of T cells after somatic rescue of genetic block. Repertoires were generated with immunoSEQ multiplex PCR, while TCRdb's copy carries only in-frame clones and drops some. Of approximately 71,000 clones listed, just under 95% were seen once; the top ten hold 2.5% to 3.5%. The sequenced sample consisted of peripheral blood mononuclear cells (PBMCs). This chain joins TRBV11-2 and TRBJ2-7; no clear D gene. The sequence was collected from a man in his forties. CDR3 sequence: CASSLMLSTYEQYF. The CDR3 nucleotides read TGTGCCAGCAGCTTAATGTTGTCGACCTACGAGCAGTACTTC. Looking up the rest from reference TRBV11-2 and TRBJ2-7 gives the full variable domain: EAGVAQSPRYKIIEKRQSVAFWCNPISGHATLYWYQQILGQGPKLLIQFQNNGVVDDSQLPKDRFSAERLKGVDSTLKIQPAKLEDSAVYLCASSLMLSTYEQYFGPGTRLTVT.